These 25 T cell receptor beta chains were sequenced from one sample in a study of blood T cell repertoires in COVID-19. Generated by immunoSEQ multiplex PCR, the TCRdb table keeps only in-frame clones and is missing some. Here the sample spans 150,000 to 200,000 clones, around 86% being singletons. Sequenced input: PBMCs or T cells enriched from blood (not recorded which). The receptors originated from a woman in her 40s in a cohort exposed to, infected with or recovered from COVID-19 (not recorded which).

V and J are TRBV19 and TRBJ2-6, with D perhaps matching TRBD2 (6 bases). The CDR3 covers 16 residues. Germline CDR1 and CDR2: LNHDA and SQIVND (reference sequence). Trimming left V 3 bases short and J 4 bases short, with 13 bases between. The CDR3: CASSIGGTVGANVLTF. The CDR3 DNA is TGTGCCAGTAGTATTGGAGGGACGGTCGGGGCCAACGTCCTGACTTTC.

The chain recombines TRBV9 with TRBJ1-1; D remains ambiguous. The length of the CDR3 is 16 residues. CDR1 is SGDLS and CDR2 is YYNGEE in the germline V gene. The V gene lost 3 bases and the J gene lost 5 bases, with 20 bases spanning the gap. CDR3 sequence: CASSAHSTGSGTEAFF. CDR3 DNA: TGTGCCAGCAGCGCCCACTCCACGGGGTCCGGAACTGAAGCTTTCTTT.

This clone was detected once. The CDR3 DNA sequence: TGCGCCAGCAGTCGGGGACAGGGAGAGTGCGAGCAGTACTTC. It encodes CASSRGQGECEQYF. This chain joins TRBV23-1 and TRBJ2-7, with 9 nucleotides matching TRBD1. TRBV23-1 is reported as an ORF; its role is uncertain. The length of the CDR3 is 14 residues. V was clipped by 4 bases and J by 6 bases; unmatched bases: 7.

The rearrangement uses TRBV24-1 and TRBJ2-2; D may be TRBD1 (5 bases). V gave up 4 bases and J gave up 4 bases, with 12 bases separating them. This CDR3 spans 15 amino acids. Germline lookup yields CDR1 KGHDR and CDR2 SFDVKD. Here the CDR3 DNA reads TGTGCCACCAGTGAGGTAGGGGATGCCACCGGGGAGCTGTTTTTT. Translating gives CATSEVGDATGELFF.

The CDR3 DNA follows: TGCGCCAGCAGCTTTGGTGTTGGTAGCGGGGGGCAGGATACGCAGTATTTT. As protein: CASSFGVGSGGQDTQYF. The chain is built from TRBV5-1 and TRBJ2-3; 10 bases are a match to TRBD2. J lost 6 bases, V lost 2 bases, and 12 bases had no gene match. CDR1 is SGHRS, CDR2 YFSETQ, per germline. The CDR3 loop spans 17 amino acids.

This clone was observed a single time. The chain joins TRBV3-1 (or the pseudogene TRBV3-2) to TRBJ2-7; the D gene is possibly TRBD1 (7 bases). The CDR3 sequence is 17 residues long. Trimming removed 4 bases from V and 5 bases from J, with 24 bases in between. Germline assignment: CDR1 LGHDT and CDR2 YNNKEL (reference sequence). The CDR3 loop is CASSLSVATGRFHEQYF. In nucleotides, the CDR3 is TGTGCCAGCAGCCTTTCCGTGGCGACAGGGAGGTTCCACGAGCAGTACTTC.

For the CDR3, the DNA is TGTGCCAGCAGCGCACAGGGGGCGGCTGGAAACACCATATATTTT. As protein: CASSAQGAAGNTIYF. This chain uses TRBV9 with TRBJ1-3; 9 nucleotides line up with TRBD1. Germline values: CDR1 SGDLS, CDR2 YYNGEE. V shed 3 bases, J shed 2 bases, and the junction held 3 bases outside the gene matches. The CDR3 is 15 residues long.

The V call is TRBV10-1, the J call TRBJ1-1; TRBD1 matches at 7 bases. V lost 5 bases and J lost 3; bases outside the gene matches: 6. Germline V lookup: CDR1 WNHNN, CDR2 SYGVQD (reference sequence). This CDR3 is 14 amino acids long. In DNA form, the CDR3 reads TGCGCCAGCAGTCAAGGACAGGTGGACACTGAAGCTTTCTTT. Protein: CASSQGQVDTEAFF.

This chain joins TRBV5-6 and TRBJ2-1, with a weak D call TRBD2 (6 bases). Trimming cost V 4 bases and J 9 bases, with 11 bases left between them. Germline CDR1 is SGHDT and CDR2 is YYEEEE. This CDR3 comprises 12 residues. The CDR3 protein is CASSPTGGEQFF. The CDR3 region has the DNA TGTGCCAGCAGCCCCACCGGGGGTGAGCAGTTCTTC.

Only one count was recorded for this clone. The V call is TRBV5-1, the J call TRBJ1-3; D uncertain. The CDR3 has 14 amino acids. Per the germline V gene, CDR1 is SGHRS and CDR2 is YFSETQ. The V gene lost 0 bases and the J gene lost 4 bases, with 8 bases spanning the gap. CDR3 coding DNA: TGCGCCAGCAGCTTGGTCGGGATGGGAAACACCATATATTTT. Translated, it gives CASSLVGMGNTIYF.

Here the CDR3 reads CASSSGASGRWALDEQYF. The CDR3, as DNA: TGCGCCAGCAGCTCTGGGGCTAGCGGGAGATGGGCCCTCGACGAGCAGTACTTC. The V call is TRBV5-1, the J call TRBJ2-7; the match to TRBD2 covers 10 bases. The trim removed 3 bases at V and 5 bases at J, leaving 17 bases unmatched. Germline V gene sequence: CDR1 SGHRS, CDR2 YFSETQ. The CDR3 loop spans 18 amino acids.

This clone has only a few counts. The chain joins TRBV19 to TRBJ1-4; D gene uncertain. V was clipped by 3 bases and J by 11 bases, with 10 bases between them. Germline CDR1 and CDR2: LNHDA and SQIVND (reference sequence). The CDR3 extends over 12 amino acids. CDR3 loop: CASSILREKLFF. CDR3 DNA sequence: TGTGCCAGTAGTATCCTCCGGGAGAAACTGTTTTTT.

The rearrangement uses TRBV19 and TRBJ2-2; D possibly corresponds to TRBD2 (6 bases). V dropped 6 bases and J dropped 0 bases, with 8 bases sitting between them. Germline V gene sequence: CDR1 LNHDA, CDR2 SQIVND (reference sequence). This CDR3 is 14 amino acids long. The CDR3 DNA reads as TGTGCCAGTAGGGGCGGGACGAACACCGGGGAGCTGTTTTTT. It encodes CASRGGTNTGELFF.

The chain recombines TRBV14 with TRBJ2-7; D is possibly TRBD1 (6 bases). Per germline, CDR1 SGHDN and CDR2 FVKESK. CDR3 size: 16 residues. V was pared by 1 base and J by 2 bases, with 15 bases between. The CDR3 sequence: CASSQGFRGFAYEQYF. The CDR3, as DNA: TGTGCCAGCAGCCAAGGATTTAGGGGGTTCGCCTACGAGCAGTACTTC.

V gene TRBV9 combines with J gene TRBJ2-7; the match to TRBD2 covers 7 bases. The germline CDR1 and CDR2 sequences are SGDLS and YYNGEE. There are 11 residues in the CDR3. The J segment lost 6 bases and the V segment lost 3 bases, leaving 0 bases of the junction unmatched. The CDR3 loop reads CASSGGGEQYF. CDR3 sequence (DNA): TGTGCCAGCAGCGGCGGGGGCGAGCAGTACTTC.

J is TRBJ2-7 and V is TRBV7-2, with D possibly being TRBD1 (6 bases). CDR1 is SGHTA and CDR2 is FQGNSA in the germline V gene. This CDR3 region has 14 residues. The germline V and J ends were trimmed by 5 bases and 6 bases, with 17 bases remaining between them. In DNA form, the CDR3 reads TGTGCCAGCAGCCTACAGGGAAGAAGGCTCGAGCAGTACTTC. The encoded protein is CASSLQGRRLEQYF.

This clone was observed a few times. This chain uses TRBV5-5 with TRBJ2-1, with D tentatively TRBD1 (5 bases). Germline loops: CDR1 SGHKS, CDR2 YYEKEE (reference sequence). This CDR3 contains 17 residues. V was pared by 1 base and J by 4 bases, with 18 bases between. The CDR3 region has the DNA TGTGCCAGCAGCTTGAGGGGTTTCGGAGAAATTTACAATGAGCAGTTCTTC. It encodes CASSLRGFGEIYNEQFF. Full variable domain (remainder filled in from reference TRBV5-5 and TRBJ2-1): DAGVTQSPTHLIKTRGQQVTLRCSPISGHKSVSWYQQVLGQGPQFIFQYYEKEERGRGNFPDRFSARQFPNYSSELNVNALLLGDSALYLCASSLRGFGEIYNEQFFGPGTRLTVL.

The V call is TRBV5-6, the J call TRBJ1-2, with no clear D. V lost 0 bases and J lost 1, with 4 bases in between. The CDR3 sequence is 13 residues long. The germline CDR1 and CDR2 sequences are SGHDT and YYEEEE. CDR3 nucleotide sequence: TGTGCCAGCAGCTTGGACATTAACTATGGCTACACCTTC. Its protein product is CASSLDINYGYTF.

The gene calls are TRBV4-1 and TRBJ2-5, with D maybe TRBD2 (5 bases). CDR1 MGHRA and CDR2 YSYEKL come from the germline V gene. V lost 0 bases, J lost 4 bases, and 12 bases lay in between. The CDR3 extends over 15 amino acids. Here the CDR3 reads CASSQEHTEGETQYF. The CDR3 coding sequence is TGCGCCAGCAGCCAAGAGCATACTGAGGGAGAGACCCAGTACTTC.

The chain uses TRBV13 and TRBJ2-5; possible D gene TRBD2, 5 bases. V lost 5 bases and J 5 bases, leaving 12 bases between the germline ends. Looked up from germline, CDR1 is PRHDT and CDR2 is FYEKMQ (reference sequence). There are 13 residues in the CDR3. CDR3 in DNA: TGTGCCAGCAGCCCCCAGCGGTGGGAGACCCAGTACTTC. Encoded protein: CASSPQRWETQYF. The full variable domain, its missing parts supplied by reference TRBV13 and TRBJ2-5, is AAGVIQSPRHLIKEKRETATLKCYPIPRHDTVYWYQQGPGQDPQFLISFYEKMQSDKGSIPDRFSAQQFSDYHSELNMSSLELGDSALYFCASSPQRWETQYFGPGTRLLVL.

The chain carries TRBV10-3 and TRBJ1-5; maybe TRBD1 (5 bases). There are 14 residues in the CDR3. Trimming pared 6 bases from V and 5 bases from J, leaving 14 bases between. In germline, CDR1 is ENHRY, CDR2 SYGVKD. The CDR3 protein is CAIREDLRDQPQHF. DNA for the CDR3: TGTGCCATCAGAGAGGATCTCAGGGATCAGCCCCAGCATTTT.

This clone was counted only a few times. The rearrangement links TRBV11-3 to TRBJ2-7, with 7 nucleotides matching TRBD2. The V gene's germline CDR1 is SGHNT and CDR2 YENEEA. The CDR3 is 16 amino acids. Losses at the gene ends were 1 base for V and 7 bases for J; bases not matched to a gene: 13. The CDR3 sequence: CASSLVSATSRQEQYF. CDR3 coding DNA: TGTGCCAGCAGCTTAGTTTCCGCGACTAGCCGGCAGGAGCAGTACTTC.

The genes are TRBV2 and TRBJ2-5; TRBD2 agrees at 7 bases. The CDR3 loop spans 14 amino acids. The ends lost 4 bases at V and 1 base at J; junction bases unmatched: 3. Germline values: CDR1 SNHLY, CDR2 FYNNEI. The CDR3 sequence: CASSVSSGQETQYF. CDR3 in DNA: TGTGCCAGCAGTGTGTCTAGCGGCCAAGAGACCCAGTACTTC.

As DNA, the CDR3 is TGTGCCAGCAGTTACTCGGGGGGGCGAGACTACACCTTC. Its protein is CASSYSGGRDYTF. The chain recombines TRBV6-5 with TRBJ1-2; D perhaps matches TRBD1 (6 bases). This CDR3 region has 13 residues. Germline CDR1 MNHEY, CDR2 SVGAGI. The V gene lost 0 bases and the J gene lost 10 bases, with 12 bases spanning the gap.

V usage is TRBV19 and J usage is TRBJ2-7, with a weak D call TRBD2 (5 bases). V lost 0 bases, J lost 2 bases, and 11 bases lay in between. In germline, CDR1 is LNHDA, CDR2 SQIVND (reference sequence). The CDR3 extends over 15 amino acids. The CDR3 nucleotides are TGTGCCAGTAGTATAGAGGCGCGGGCCCCCTACGAGCAGTACTTC. Protein product: CASSIEARAPYEQYF.